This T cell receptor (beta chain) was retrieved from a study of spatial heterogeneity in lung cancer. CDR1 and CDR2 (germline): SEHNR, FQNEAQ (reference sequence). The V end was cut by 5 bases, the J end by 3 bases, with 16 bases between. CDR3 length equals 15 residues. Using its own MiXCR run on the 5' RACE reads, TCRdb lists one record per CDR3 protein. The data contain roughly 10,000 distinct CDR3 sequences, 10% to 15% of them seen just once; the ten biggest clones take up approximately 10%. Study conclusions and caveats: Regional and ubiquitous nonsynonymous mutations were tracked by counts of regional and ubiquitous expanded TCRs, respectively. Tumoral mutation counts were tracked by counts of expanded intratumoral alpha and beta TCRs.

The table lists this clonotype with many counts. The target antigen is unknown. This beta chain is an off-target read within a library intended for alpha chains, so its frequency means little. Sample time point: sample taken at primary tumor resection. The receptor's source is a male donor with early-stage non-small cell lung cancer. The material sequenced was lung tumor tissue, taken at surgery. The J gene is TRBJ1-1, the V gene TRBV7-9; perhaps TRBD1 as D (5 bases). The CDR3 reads CASSPGTGQDTEAFF. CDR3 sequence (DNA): TGTGCCAGCAGCCCGGGTACGGGGCAGGACACTGAAGCTTTCTTT.